The 30 T cell receptor beta chains below were found in one sample sequenced in a study of CXCR3-negative and CXCR3-positive naive CD8 T cells. The study's findings and limits: Relative to CXCR3-negative naive cells, CXCR3-positive naive cells had more hydrophobic TRB CDR3s.

These TCRs are of unknown antigen specificity. Researchers prepared the TRB cDNA libraries using 5' RACE with UMI labels. TCRdb re-called the 5' RACE reads, yielding one record per CDR3 amino acid sequence without DNA. The sample has about 120,000 distinct CDR3 sequences. Material for sequencing was naive CXCR3+ CD8+ T cells from blood. As for subset: CD45RO-CCR7+CD27+CD95- naive CD8+ T cells expressing CXCR3 (TNR3+). The receptor set was obtained from a human donor in good health. Some clones in this sample may be carry-over from other donors' samples.

The rearrangement links TRBV7-2 to TRBJ2-5. Per germline, CDR1 SGHTA and CDR2 FQGNSA. The CDR3 runs 17 residues. The CDR3 protein is CASSLEGSVGRQETQYF.

V gene TRBV5-1 combines with J gene TRBJ2-7; the D gene TCRdb calls, TRBD2, cannot be checked with no DNA. Germline CDR1 reads SGHRS; CDR2 reads YFSETQ. The CDR3 is made up of 16 amino acids. This CDR3 is CASSGLSSSGSHEQYF.

The chain's CDR3 is CASTGGRAEAFF. The chain combines TRBV5-1 with TRBJ1-1; the D call of TRBD1 rests on TCRdb alone, since no DNA is present to check it. In germline, CDR1 is SGHRS, CDR2 YFSETQ. The CDR3 is 12 residues long.

V usage is TRBV7-3 and J usage is TRBJ2-1. The CDR3 has 12 residues. Looked up from germline, CDR1 is SGHTA and CDR2 is FQGTGA. This CDR3 reads CASSLRWCEQFF.

V gene TRBV3-1 combines with J gene TRBJ2-5; TCRdb designates TRBD1, a call that cannot be tested without DNA. CDR3 length: 19 residues. Germline CDR1 and CDR2: LGHDT and YNNKEL (reference sequence). CDR3 protein: CASSQDLGPPQGPQETQYF.

The chain uses TRBV4-1 and TRBJ2-1; TCRdb designates TRBD1, a call that cannot be tested without DNA. This CDR3 spans 16 amino acids. Germline V gene sequence: CDR1 MGHRA, CDR2 YSYEKL. The CDR3 sequence is CASSHPGDRTNNEQFF.

The rearrangement uses TRBV20-1 and TRBJ2-1. This CDR3 spans 16 amino acids. Germline CDR1 is DFQATT and CDR2 is SNEGSKA (reference sequence). The CDR3: CSARDPLAGIYNEQFF.

The chain is built from TRBV7-9 and TRBJ2-7; TCRdb reports TRBD1, a call that lacks DNA to check it against. The CDR3 is 13 amino acids. CDR1 is SEHNR and CDR2 is FQNEAQ in the germline V gene (reference sequence). The CDR3 protein is CASSKRQGDEQYF.

Here the CDR3 reads CASSLEGGGAGETQYF. V usage is TRBV7-9 and J usage is TRBJ2-5; TCRdb returns TRBD2, unconfirmable since there is no DNA. The CDR3 is 16 residues long. Germline CDR1 is SEHNR and CDR2 is FQNEAQ (reference sequence).

This rearrangement joins TRBV28 to TRBJ2-1; TCRdb's D call of TRBD1 is untestable without DNA. The CDR3 covers 15 residues. The V gene's germline CDR1 is MDHEN and CDR2 SYDVKM. CDR3 amino acids: CASSLARQGADEQFF. Using reference TRBV28 and TRBJ2-1 for the parts outside the CDR3, the full variable domain is DVKVTQSSRYLVKRTGEKVFLECVQDMDHENMFWYRQDPGLGLRLIYFSYDVKMKEKGDIPEGYSVSREKKERFSLILESASTNQTSMYLCASSLARQGADEQFFGPGTRLTVL.

The chain recombines TRBV7-9 with TRBJ2-7; without DNA, the TCRdb call of TRBD1 cannot be checked. CDR3 size: 13 residues. Looked up from germline, CDR1 is SEHNR and CDR2 is FQNEAQ (reference sequence). CDR3 region: CASSWGGGNEQYF.

This sequence joins TRBV6-5 and TRBJ2-2; TCRdb picks TRBD1, but there is no DNA to check that call. From germline, CDR1 is MNHEY and CDR2 SVGAGI. The CDR3 length is 17 residues. CDR3 region: CASSYSERQGGTGELFF.

V usage is TRBV5-4 and J usage is TRBJ2-2; there is no DNA to check the TCRdb D call of TRBD1. This CDR3 has 16 amino acids. Germline CDR1 is SGHNT and CDR2 is YYREEE (reference sequence). The CDR3 loop reads CASSLRWTGNTGELFF.

This chain's CDR3 is CASSSRASFEQYF. The chain joins TRBV4-1 to TRBJ2-7; TCRdb's D gene call, TRBD1, goes unchecked for lack of DNA. CDR1 is MGHRA and CDR2 is YSYEKL in the germline V gene. The CDR3 length is 13 residues.

The V and J genes are TRBV2 and TRBJ1-5. The CDR3 is made up of 14 amino acids. Looked up from germline, CDR1 is SNHLY and CDR2 is FYNNEI. This CDR3 is CASKGLRSNQPQHF.

V usage is TRBV5-5 and J usage is TRBJ2-1; TCRdb proposes TRBD2, but this gene call is untestable without DNA. The CDR3 loop spans 15 amino acids. The germline gives CDR1 SGHKS, CDR2 YYEKEE (reference sequence). The CDR3 reads CASSRTSGEYNEQFF.

The genes are TRBV15 and TRBJ1-5. Germline V gene sequence: CDR1 LNHNV, CDR2 YYDKDF (reference sequence). The CDR3 has 15 amino acids. CDR3 residues: CATSREWQYNQPQHF.

The chain couples TRBV12-3 or TRBV12-4 to TRBJ2-7; TCRdb picks TRBD1, but there is no DNA to check that call. This CDR3 has 14 amino acids. The CDR3 protein is CASSIGQGLYEQYF.

The chain couples TRBV7-6 to TRBJ2-5. Germline CDR1 reads SGHVS; CDR2 reads FNYEAQ. This CDR3 contains 15 residues. The CDR3 here is CASSLDLAAQETQCF. Drawing the rest from reference TRBV7-6 and TRBJ2-5, the complete variable domain is GAGVSQSPRYKVTKRGQDVALRCDPISGHVSLYWYRQALGQGPEFLTYFNYEAQQDKSGLPNDRFSAERPEGSISTLTIQRTEQRDSAMYRCASSLDLAAQETQCFGPGTRLLVL.

The chain employs TRBV11-3 and TRBJ1-2; TCRdb picks TRBD1, but there is no DNA to check that call. Germline assignment: CDR1 SGHNT and CDR2 YENEEA. The CDR3 covers 14 residues. The chain's CDR3 is CASSSRTGVYGYTF.

V is TRBV5-5 and J is TRBJ2-1; the D call of TRBD1 rests on TCRdb alone, since no DNA is present to check it. CDR1 is SGHKS and CDR2 is YYEKEE in the germline V gene (reference sequence). This CDR3 has 17 amino acids. This chain's CDR3 is CASSLHQGPSSHNEQFF.

This chain uses TRBV4-1 with TRBJ2-5. CDR1 and CDR2 (germline): MGHRA, YSYEKL. The CDR3 loop spans 14 amino acids. The CDR3 is CASSQDSYRETQYF.

V gene TRBV9 combines with J gene TRBJ2-5. This CDR3 is built from 13 residues. Germline V CDR1 and CDR2: SGDLS, YYNGEE. This CDR3 is CASSVKGWETQYF.

The V call is TRBV28, the J call TRBJ2-7; checking the TCRdb D call of TRBD1 is not possible without DNA. Germline V gene data show CDR1 as MDHEN and CDR2 as SYDVKM. This CDR3 is built from 14 residues. CDR3: CASSFGGGGNEQYF.

The rearrangement uses TRBV12-3 or TRBV12-4 and TRBJ1-3. CDR3 length: 14 amino acids. CDR3 sequence reads: CASSLGISGNTIYF.

The chain uses TRBV7-2 and TRBJ2-3; TCRdb selects TRBD2, and the lack of DNA leaves this call unchecked. The CDR3 runs 15 residues. CDR1 is SGHTA and CDR2 is FQGNSA in the germline V gene. CDR3 sequence reads: CASSPAGGDTDTQYF.

This chain links TRBV6-5 with TRBJ1-4; TCRdb reports TRBD1, a call that lacks DNA to check it against. The CDR3 has 13 residues. Looked up from germline, CDR1 is MNHEY and CDR2 is SVGAGI. The chain's CDR3 is CASRWGNSGKLFF.

The V call is TRBV28, the J call TRBJ2-7; without DNA, the TCRdb call of TRBD1 cannot be checked. The CDR3 is 14 residues long. Germline CDR1 MDHEN, CDR2 SYDVKM. The CDR3 sequence: CASSFPGTGEEQYF. The complete variable domain, with remaining parts taken from reference TRBV28 and TRBJ2-7, reads DVKVTQSSRYLVKRTGEKVFLECVQDMDHENMFWYRQDPGLGLRLIYFSYDVKMKEKGDIPEGYSVSREKKERFSLILESASTNQTSMYLCASSFPGTGEEQYFGPGTRLTVT.

This chain connects TRBV20-1 to TRBJ2-3; TCRdb names TRBD1, which stays unverified in the absence of DNA. CDR1 and CDR2 (germline): DFQATT, SNEGSKA (reference sequence). The CDR3 is made up of 13 amino acids. The CDR3 protein is CSARNRDTDTQYF.

The chain is built from TRBV7-6 and TRBJ1-4; TCRdb selects TRBD1, and the lack of DNA leaves this call unchecked. The CDR3 has 15 residues. The germline V gene has CDR1 SGHVS and CDR2 FNYEAQ. CDR3 residues: CASSLVSGVEEKLFF.